This T cell receptor beta chain comes out of a study of multiple sclerosis patients with progressive multifocal leukoencephalopathy. The time point is: roughly 6 months of natalizumab therapy. Study outcomes and limitations: Expanded clones at PML onset predated and persisted through natalizumab therapy. The findings' link to JC virus versus immunocompromise remained uncertain. Lower normalized Shannon entropy suggested reduced TRB diversity in most PML patients.

Trimming at V came to 4 bases and at J to 0 bases, leaving 2 bases not matched to a gene. Per the germline V gene, CDR1 is SEHNR and CDR2 is FQNEAQ (reference sequence). The CDR3 is made up of 15 amino acids. Some clones are missing from TCRdb's copy, which holds only in-frame ones; the method was immunoSEQ multiplex PCR. Of 29,000 or so clones in the sample, approximately 89% were seen once. Points on this clone: What it binds is not known.

This chain connects TRBV7-9 to TRBJ2-1; 8 nucleotides line up with TRBD2. This receptor was identified in a human donor with multiple sclerosis. The sequencing used PBMCs, collected from a patient treated with natalizumab. CDR3 nucleotide sequence: TGTGCCAGCAGCTATCGGGAGGGCTCCTACAATGAGCAGTTCTTC. Translating it yields CASSYREGSYNEQFF.